This T cell receptor beta chain was retrieved from a study of blood T cell repertoires in COVID-19. Methods used by the authors: Reference gene primers were amplified, and this amplification served to estimate nucleated cell counts. This table comes from immunoSEQ multiplex PCR, and its TCRdb copy is limited to in-frame clones, with some not included. The DNA gave D and trimming, while V, J and clone size come from that table. The sample has roughly 76,000 clones, 78% seen once. The V gene end was trimmed by 3 bases and the J gene end by 7 bases; junction bases not matched to a gene: 4. CDR1 and CDR2 from the germline V gene are SGHVS and FQNEAQ. CDR3 length: 14 residues.

This TCR was recovered from a human donor in a cohort sampled during active COVID-19. The chain uses TRBV7-8 and TRBJ1-5; 9 bases line up with TRBD1. The specimen was peripheral blood. The CDR3 nucleotides are TGTGCCAGCAGCTTCGGGACAGGGTTCCAGCCCCAGCATTTT. This codes for CASSFGTGFQPQHF. Variable domain in full (rest from reference TRBV7-8 and TRBJ1-5): GAGVSQSPRYKVAKRGQDVALRCDPISGHVSLFWYQQALGQGPEFLTYFQNEAQLDKSGLPSDRFFAERPEGSVSTLKIQRTQQEDSAVYLCASSFGTGFQPQHFGDGTRLSIL.